The present T cell receptor beta chain was sequenced within a study of blood T cell repertoires in COVID-19. About the study: The origin of the acute and convalescent COVID-19 samples was the United States, Italy and Spain. Nucleic acid was either cDNA or gDNA, and it came from T cells, B-cell-depleted T cells, or PBMCs.

Germline V gene lookup returns CDR1 LGHDT and CDR2 YNNKEL (reference sequence). V was cut by 1 base and J by 2 bases, with 6 bases left in between. The length of the CDR3 is 15 residues. Study processing details: Using reference gene primer amplification, nucleated cell counts were estimated. Sequencing used immunoSEQ multiplex PCR; TCRdb keeps in-frame clones, though not all of them. The V and J calls and clone size were taken over from that table, and D and trimming were inferred from the DNA. The repertoire holds under 200,000 clones, with about 80% as singletons. Sequencing was performed on peripheral blood. V is TRBV3-1 (or the pseudogene TRBV3-2) and J is TRBJ1-6; D remains unclear. The TCR originated in a man aged 70 or older with active or convalescent COVID-19. The CDR3 is CASSQGRTYNSPLHF. The DNA for the CDR3 is TGTGCCAGCAGCCAAGGGAGGACCTATAATTCACCCCTCCACTTT.